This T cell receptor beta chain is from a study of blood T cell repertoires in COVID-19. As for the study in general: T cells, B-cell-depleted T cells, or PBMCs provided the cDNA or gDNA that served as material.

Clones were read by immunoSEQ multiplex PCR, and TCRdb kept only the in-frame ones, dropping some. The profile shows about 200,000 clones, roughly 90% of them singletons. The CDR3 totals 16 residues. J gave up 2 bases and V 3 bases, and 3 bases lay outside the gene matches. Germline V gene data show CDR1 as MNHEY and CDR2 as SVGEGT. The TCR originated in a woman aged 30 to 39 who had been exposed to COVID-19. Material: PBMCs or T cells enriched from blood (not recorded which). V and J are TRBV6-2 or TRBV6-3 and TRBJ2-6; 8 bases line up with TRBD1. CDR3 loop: CASSYKDRAGANVLTF. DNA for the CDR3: TGTGCCAGCAGTTATAAGGACAGGGCTGGGGCCAACGTCCTGACTTTC.